This T cell receptor (beta chain) was profiled in a study of T cell responses to AZD1222 COVID-19 vaccine. About the study: Pooling was applied to second doses at about 4 or about 12 weeks.

TCRdb keeps only in-frame clones here, not all; method: immunoSEQ multiplex PCR. The sample lists approximately 150,000 clones; about 90% were seen once. The study, taken as a whole, reports: In a largely white British group with more females than males, clonal diversity was possibly underestimated.

On this clone itself: The antigen is undetermined.

The specimen comprised peripheral blood, sampled on day 0 of AZD1222 vaccination. The receptor comes from an adult in good health.

The CDR3 loop is CASSLAGDTQYF. The CDR3 DNA sequence: TGTGCCAGTAGTTTGGCGGGTGATACGCAGTATTTT. V and J are TRBV19 and TRBJ2-3; D may be TRBD2 (5 bases). The germline V gene encodes CDR1 LNHDA and CDR2 SQIVND (reference sequence). The CDR3 covers 12 residues. The V gene lost 5 bases and the J gene lost 6 bases, with 9 bases spanning the gap.